Below, 7 T cell receptor beta chains from the same sample are listed, as sequenced in a study of blood T cell repertoires in COVID-19. Here immunoSEQ multiplex PCR was the method, and the copy in TCRdb shows in-frame clones only, minus some. This table has approximately 250,000 clones, less than 90% appearing once. Sequencing was carried out using peripheral blood. The receptors were sampled from a man in his sixties with acute or convalescent COVID-19.

The V and J genes are TRBV9 and TRBJ2-3; 16 bases line up with TRBD2. The CDR3 covers 18 residues. V shed 4 bases and J 1 base; nucleotides not matched to a gene: 6. Germline V gene data show CDR1 as SGDLS and CDR2 as YYNGEE. CDR3 coding DNA: TGTGCCAGCAGCCACGGGACTAGCGGGAGGGATGGCACAGATACGCAGTATTTT. It specifies CASSHGTSGRDGTDTQYF. Variable domain in full (rest from reference TRBV9 and TRBJ2-3): DSGVTQTPKHLITATGQRVTLRCSPRSGDLSVYWYQQSLDQGLQFLIQYYNGEERAKGNILERFSAQQFPDLHSELNLSSLELGDSALYFCASSHGTSGRDGTDTQYFGPGTRLTVL.

The sample holds one count of this clone. This chain links TRBV23-1 with TRBJ1-5; D is perhaps TRBD1 (6 bases). TRBV23-1 has ORF status, its function being uncertain. Trimming removed 2 bases at V and 4 bases at J, with 15 bases between. The CDR3 totals 16 residues. The CDR3 here is CASSQTHRVGNQPQHF. The CDR3 coding sequence is TGCGCCAGCAGTCAAACCCACAGGGTTGGAAATCAGCCCCAGCATTTT.

The chain uses TRBV6-5 and TRBJ2-2, with TRBD1 matching 9 bases. After removal of 0 bases from V and 4 bases from J, the junction contained 3 bases not matched to a gene. Per germline, CDR1 MNHEY and CDR2 SVGAGI. This CDR3 contains 16 residues. CDR3 loop: CASSYSGTGFTGELFF. The CDR3 bases are TGTGCCAGCAGTTACTCGGGGACAGGGTTCACCGGGGAGCTGTTTTTT.

CDR3 amino acids: CASTKGGGNAGANVLTF. The DNA for the CDR3 is TGTGCCAGCACTAAAGGGGGGGGCAACGCTGGGGCCAACGTCCTGACTTTC. The chain combines TRBV28 with TRBJ2-6; TRBD2 is a possible D gene (7 bases). This CDR3 comprises 17 residues. V gave up 7 bases and J gave up 2 bases, with 18 bases separating them. Germline lookup yields CDR1 MDHEN and CDR2 SYDVKM.

The rearrangement uses TRBV2 and TRBJ2-5, with a tentative D call TRBD2 (6 bases). V was shortened by 4 bases and J by 5 bases, with 20 bases between the two germline ends. The CDR3 is 16 amino acids. The germline gives CDR1 SNHLY, CDR2 FYNNEI. CDR3 amino acids: CASSGGSGPGGETQYF. DNA for the CDR3: TGTGCCAGCAGTGGGGGGAGCGGCCCCGGAGGGGAGACCCAGTACTTC.

The rearrangement links TRBV7-9 to TRBJ2-7; 11 positions agree with TRBD1. This CDR3 is built from 16 residues. V was pared by 1 base and J by 3 bases, with 5 bases of the junction left unmatched. The germline CDR1 and CDR2 sequences are SEHNR and FQNEAQ (reference sequence). Here the CDR3 reads CASSLGGTGGNYEQYF. In DNA, the CDR3 is TGTGCCAGCAGCTTAGGGGGGACAGGGGGAAACTACGAGCAGTACTTC.

This clone was counted a single time. The rearrangement uses TRBV6-2 or TRBV6-3 and TRBJ2-1, with TRBD1 as a possible D gene (6 bases). Germline V gene data show CDR1 as MNHEY and CDR2 as SVGEGT. The CDR3 loop spans 14 amino acids. Trimming removed 1 base from V and 3 bases from J, with 7 bases in between. In nucleotides, the CDR3 is TGTGCCAGCAGTTACTGGACAGTCTACAATGAGCAGTTCTTC. It encodes CASSYWTVYNEQFF.